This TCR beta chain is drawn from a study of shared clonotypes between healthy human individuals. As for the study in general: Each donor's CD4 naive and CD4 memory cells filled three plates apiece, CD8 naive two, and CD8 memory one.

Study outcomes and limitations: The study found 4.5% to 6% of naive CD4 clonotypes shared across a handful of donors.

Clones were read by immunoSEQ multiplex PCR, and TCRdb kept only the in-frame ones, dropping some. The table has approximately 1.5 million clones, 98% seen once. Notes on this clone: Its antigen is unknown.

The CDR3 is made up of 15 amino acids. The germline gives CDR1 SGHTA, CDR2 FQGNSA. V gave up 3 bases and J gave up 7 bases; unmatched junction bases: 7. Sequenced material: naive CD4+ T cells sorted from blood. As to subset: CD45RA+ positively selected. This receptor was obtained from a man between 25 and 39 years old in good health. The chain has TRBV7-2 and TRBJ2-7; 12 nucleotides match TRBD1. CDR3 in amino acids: CASSFWGQGAGEQYF. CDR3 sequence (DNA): TGTGCCAGCAGCTTTTGGGGACAGGGGGCTGGGGAGCAGTACTTC.